These T cell receptor beta chains were read from a single sample in a study of shared clonotypes between healthy human individuals. Assay used: immunoSEQ multiplex PCR; TCRdb lists only in-frame clones, some missing. The repertoire holds about half a million clones, with around 80% as singletons. Sample: PBMCs. Receptor source: a woman aged 40 to 49 in good health. Some clones in this sample may be carry-over from other donors' samples. The CDR3 runs from the conserved cysteine through the conserved F or W. The D gene is left open where the match is weak. Clone size appears in some rows only: once, few, many, or a class for an expanded clone.

clone size	V gene	D gene	J gene	CDR3 protein	CDR3 DNA
many	TRBV19	TRBD2	TRBJ2-3	CASSPLAGGTDTQYF	TGTGCCAGTAGTCCTTTAGCGGGAGGCACAGATACGCAGTATTTT
NA	TRBV12-1	NA	TRBJ2-1	CASDRSWGGLAGNEQFF	TGTGCCAGCGATAGGAGTTGGGGGGGACTAGCGGGCAATGAGCAGTTCTTC
NA	TRBV30	NA	TRBJ1-5	CAWSKGGNQPQHF	TGTGCCTGGAGTAAAGGAGGGAATCAGCCCCAGCATTTT
NA	TRBV11-2	TRBD1	TRBJ1-5	CASSLGQGLNRPQHF	TGTGCCAGCAGCTTAGGACAGGGCCTCAATCGGCCCCAGCATTTT
many	TRBV7-2	TRBD1	TRBJ1-4	CASSPDRGPATNEKLFF	TGTGCCAGCAGCCCGGACAGGGGACCTGCAACTAATGAAAAACTGTTTTTT
NA	TRBV29-1	TRBD1	TRBJ2-7	CSVAGGVSYEQYF	TGCAGCGTTGCAGGGGGCGTCTCCTACGAGCAGTACTTC
NA	TRBV15	NA	TRBJ2-3	CATCFGGPTDTQYF	TGTGCCACCTGTTTTGGAGGGCCCACAGATACGCAGTATTTT
NA	TRBV30	NA	TRBJ1-4	CAWRSVSPGEKLFF	TGTGCCTGGAGAAGCGTTAGCCCCGGTGAAAAACTGTTTTTT
few	TRBV6-4	TRBD2	TRBJ2-1	CASSGDTSGYNEQFF	TGTGCCAGCAGTGGAGATACTAGCGGGTACAATGAGCAGTTCTTC
NA	TRBV10-3	NA	TRBJ1-1	CAISDINTEAFF	TGTGCCATCAGTGATATAAACACTGAAGCTTTCTTT
NA	TRBV5-1	NA	TRBJ2-1	CASSWSAAYSYNEQFF	TGCGCCAGCAGCTGGTCCGCCGCCTACTCCTACAATGAGCAGTTCTTC
NA	TRBV30	TRBD2	TRBJ2-7	CAWRLTSGSSYEQYF	TGTGCCTGGAGGCTGACAAGCGGGAGCTCCTACGAGCAGTACTTC
NA	TRBV7-9	TRBD2	TRBJ2-3	CASSLQGGGTDTQYF	TGTGCCAGCAGCTTACAGGGAGGGGGCACAGATACGCAGTATTTT
NA	TRBV5-1	TRBD1	TRBJ2-5	CASSLGGQASQETQYF	TGCGCCAGCAGCTTGGGTGGACAGGCCTCACAAGAGACCCAGTACTTC
many	TRBV5-1	NA	TRBJ1-2	CASSLGLGDQHGYTF	TGCGCCAGCAGCTTGGGGCTAGGGGACCAGCATGGCTACACCTTC
NA	TRBV28	NA	TRBJ2-2	CASSLLWTGTGELFF	TGTGCCAGCAGTTTATTATGGACCGGCACCGGGGAGCTGTTTTTT
NA	TRBV5-1	NA	TRBJ1-5	CASSLDVGSNQPQHF	TGCGCCAGCAGCTTGGACGTCGGTAGCAATCAGCCCCAGCATTTT
NA	TRBV6-4	NA	TRBJ2-1	CASSEYTGVGEQFF	TGTGCCAGCAGTGAGTACACCGGGGTCGGTGAGCAGTTCTTC
NA	TRBV9	TRBD1	TRBJ1-3	CASSVGQGGNTIYF	TGTGCCAGCAGCGTAGGACAGGGAGGAAACACCATATATTTT
many	TRBV30	NA	TRBJ2-3	CAWSASTDTQYF	TGTGCCTGGAGTGCCTCGACAGATACGCAGTATTTT
NA	TRBV28	NA	TRBJ1-5	CASSDPDRNNQPQHF	TGTGCCAGCAGTGATCCCGACCGGAACAATCAGCCCCAGCATTTT
NA	TRBV29-1	TRBD1	TRBJ1-2	CSVDRAANYGYTF	TGCAGCGTCGACAGGGCAGCTAACTATGGCTACACCTTC
few	TRBV29-1	TRBD1	TRBJ2-7	CSATGQGAHEQYF	TGCAGCGCCACGGGACAGGGGGCTCACGAGCAGTACTTC
NA	TRBV29-1	TRBD2	TRBJ2-4	CSVEEAGGKNIQYF	TGCAGCGTTGAAGAAGCGGGGGGCAAAAACATTCAGTACTTC
NA	TRBV6-1	NA	TRBJ1-2	CASPSASSGYGYTF	TGTGCCAGCCCATCGGCGAGTAGCGGCTATGGCTACACCTTC
NA	TRBV30	TRBD2	TRBJ2-5	CALTSGSETQYF	TGTGCCTTGACTAGCGGGTCAGAGACCCAGTACTTC
NA	TRBV18	TRBD1	TRBJ1-4	CASSPNAGGLDEKLFF	TGTGCCAGCTCACCCAATGCAGGGGGCCTCGATGAAAAACTGTTTTTT
NA	TRBV5-1	TRBD1	TRBJ2-5	CASSTTGAETQYF	TGCGCCAGCAGTACAACAGGGGCAGAGACCCAGTACTTC
NA	TRBV27	NA	TRBJ2-3	CASSRRAADTQYF	TGTGCCAGTTCCCGACGAGCGGCAGATACGCAGTATTTT
many	TRBV4-2	NA	TRBJ2-7	CASSQEPPGEPGYEQYF	TGTGCCAGCAGCCAAGAACCTCCGGGGGAGCCGGGCTACGAGCAGTACTTC
NA	TRBV5-4	TRBD1	TRBJ1-2	CASSPRDRGLHGYTF	TGTGCCAGCAGCCCCAGGGACAGGGGGCTTCATGGCTACACCTTC
NA	TRBV10-3	NA	TRBJ2-3	CAISNTPGTQYF	TGTGCCATCAGTAACACCCCGGGGACGCAGTATTTT
few	TRBV28	TRBD1	TRBJ1-1	CASSFNGQGATEAFF	TGTGCCAGCAGTTTCAATGGACAGGGGGCGACGGAAGCTTTCTTT
NA	TRBV28	TRBD2	TRBJ2-3	CASSRLAGDTDTQYF	TGTGCCAGCAGTCGACTAGCGGGAGACACAGATACGCAGTATTTT
NA	TRBV29-1	NA	TRBJ1-1	CMGRSNTEAFF	TGCATGGGCAGATCGAACACTGAAGCTTTCTTT
NA	TRBV6-1	NA	TRBJ2-3	CASSELSGEGADTQYF	TGTGCCAGCAGTGAGTTGTCGGGAGAAGGAGCAGATACGCAGTATTTT
NA	TRBV11-2	NA	TRBJ2-2	CASSLGGGAGELFF	TGTGCCAGCAGCTTGGGTGGAGGGGCCGGGGAGCTGTTTTTT
NA	TRBV9	TRBD2	TRBJ2-1	CASSVSGSHRVVNEQFF	TGTGCCAGCAGCGTTAGCGGGAGCCACCGAGTTGTCAATGAGCAGTTCTTC
NA	TRBV5-6	NA	TRBJ2-5	CASSLRVGVGETQYF	TGTGCCAGCAGCTTGAGGGTAGGCGTTGGGGAGACCCAGTACTTC
NA	TRBV18	NA	TRBJ2-3	CASSPTWDRTDTQYF	TGTGCCAGCTCACCAACTTGGGACCGCACAGATACGCAGTATTTT
few	TRBV19	NA	TRBJ2-2	CASSIGRAGELFF	TGTGCCAGTAGTATAGGGCGGGCCGGGGAGCTGTTTTTT
NA	TRBV27	NA	TRBJ1-2	CASSPREGYGYTF	TGTGCCAGCAGTCCCCGGGAGGGCTATGGCTACACCTTC
NA	TRBV30	TRBD2	TRBJ2-2	CAWGLAGGPGTGELFF	TGTGCCTGGGGACTAGCGGGAGGGCCGGGCACCGGGGAGCTGTTTTTT
NA	TRBV29-1	NA	TRBJ2-2	CSVEGFVGELFF	TGCAGCGTTGAGGGGTTTGTCGGGGAGCTGTTTTTT
NA	TRBV10-1	TRBD1	TRBJ1-2	CASSESETGDRWYGYTF	TGCGCCAGCAGTGAGTCGGAGACAGGGGACCGTTGGTATGGCTACACCTTC
NA	TRBV7-2	NA	TRBJ2-5	CASSLARRETQYF	TGTGCCAGCAGCTTAGCGCGGAGGGAGACCCAGTACTTC
many	TRBV4-2	TRBD2	TRBJ2-7	CASSPGTSGDSYEQYF	TGTGCCAGCAGCCCCGGGACTAGCGGAGACTCCTACGAGCAGTACTTC
NA	TRBV5-4	NA	TRBJ2-1	CASSLVAASYNEQFF	TGTGCCAGCAGCTTAGTAGCGGCCTCCTACAATGAGCAGTTCTTC